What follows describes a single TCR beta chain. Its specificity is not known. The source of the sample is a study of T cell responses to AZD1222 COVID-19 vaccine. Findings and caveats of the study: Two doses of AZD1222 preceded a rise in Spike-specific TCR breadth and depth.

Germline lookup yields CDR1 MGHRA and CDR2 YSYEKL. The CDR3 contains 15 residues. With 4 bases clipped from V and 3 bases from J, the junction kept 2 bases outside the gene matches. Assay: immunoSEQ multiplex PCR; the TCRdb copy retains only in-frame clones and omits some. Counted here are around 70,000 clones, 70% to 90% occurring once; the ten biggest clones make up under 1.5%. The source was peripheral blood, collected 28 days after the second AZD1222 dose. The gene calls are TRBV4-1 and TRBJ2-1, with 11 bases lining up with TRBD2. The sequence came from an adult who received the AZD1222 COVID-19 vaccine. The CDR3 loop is CASSLGLADYNEQFF. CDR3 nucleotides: TGCGCCAGCAGCCTGGGACTAGCGGACTACAATGAGCAGTTCTTC.